The rows below give T cell receptor beta chains drawn from one sample of a study of OX40 agonist ivuxolimab in advanced cancers. The method was immunoSEQ multiplex PCR; TCRdb's version includes in-frame clones alone and lacks a portion of them. The data hold fewer than 130,000 clones, with roughly nine tenths observed a single time. The input for sequencing was CD4+ or CD8+ T cells sorted from blood, taken in a trial of the OX40 agonist ivuxolimab. These receptors all stem from an adult with an advanced solid tumor such as melanoma, head and neck, liver or kidney cancer. Each CDR3 is given with its conserved first and last residue. A D gene is named only where the DNA matches it firmly. Clone size, where shown, is once, few, many, or a class for clones that have expanded.

j_gene	d_gene	v_gene	abundance	len	CDR3nt	CDR3aa
TRBJ2-7	-	TRBV5-1	-	13	TGCGCCAGCAGCTTACCCGATCGCTCCGAGCAGTACTTC	CASSLPDRSEQYF
TRBJ1-1	TRBD1	TRBV29-1	-	15	TGCAGCGTTGAAGAGGGTACCCAGGGGGCCACTGAAGCTTTCTTT	CSVEEGTQGATEAFF
TRBJ2-5	-	TRBV5-4	-	15	TGTGCCAGCAGCTTGGGAATGGGGGCCCGTGAGACCCAGTACTTC	CASSLGMGARETQYF
TRBJ1-1	-	TRBV28	few	13	TGTGCCAGCAGTTTACCCGGGAACACTGAAGCTTTCTTT	CASSLPGNTEAFF
TRBJ2-1	-	TRBV7-8	-	15	TGTGCCAGTGCGGGGGACAGGAGCTCCTACAATGAGCAGTTCTTC	CASAGDRSSYNEQFF
TRBJ2-1	-	TRBV25-1	-	15	TGTGCCAGCAGTGAGTCAGGGCTCTCCTACAATGAGCAGTTCTTC	CASSESGLSYNEQFF
TRBJ2-5	-	TRBV25-1	once	11	TGTGCCAGCAGTGCCCCCGAGACCCAGTACTTC	CASSAPETQYF
TRBJ2-2	TRBD1	TRBV5-6	-	17	TGTGCCAGCAGCGAGAACAAGGGGGCCCTTAACACCGGGGAGCTGTTTTTT	CASSENKGALNTGELFF
TRBJ1-5	-	TRBV7-2	-	13	TGTGCCAGCAGCGGCGGGACTCCTCAGCCCCAGCATTTT	CASSGGTPQPQHF
TRBJ2-3	TRBD2	TRBV7-2	-	18	TGTGCCAGCAGCTTAGCAATCCGGCTAGCGGGTAGCACAGATACGCAGTATTTT	CASSLAIRLAGSTDTQYF
TRBJ1-1	-	TRBV5-1	-	14	TGCGCCAGCAGCTTGGCGGGGCTTGGCACTGAAGCTTTCTTT	CASSLAGLGTEAFF
TRBJ2-7	-	TRBV6-5	-	15	TGTGCCAGCAGTCCCCTCAGGGGCCCCTACTACGAGCAGTACTTC	CASSPLRGPYYEQYF
TRBJ1-4	TRBD1	TRBV5-1	-	15	TGCGCCAGCAAAATGACCGGGACAGGGCCCGAAAAACTGTTTTTT	CASKMTGTGPEKLFF
TRBJ2-1	TRBD1	TRBV7-9	-	14	TGTGCCAGCAGCCTTGGACAGGGAAGAAATGAGCAGTTCTTC	CASSLGQGRNEQFF
TRBJ1-1	-	TRBV7-2	-	15	TGTGCCAGCAGACCAGAGTTGGGGCGAGGGACTGAAGCTTTCTTT	CASRPELGRGTEAFF
TRBJ2-1	TRBD2	TRBV11-3	once	17	TGTGCCAGCAGCTTAGGGGGGACTAGCGGCTCCTACAATGAGCAGTTCTTC	CASSLGGTSGSYNEQFF
TRBJ2-6	-	TRBV5-4	-	17	TGTGCCAGCAGCTTGCCGCAGGGAACGGACGGGGCCAACGTCCTGACTTTC	CASSLPQGTDGANVLTF
TRBJ2-3	TRBD2	TRBV6-1	-	16	TGTGCCAGCAGTGAAGTAGCGGGAGAACCCACAGATACGCAGTATTTT	CASSEVAGEPTDTQYF
TRBJ1-2	-	TRBV5-1	-	15	TGCGCCAGCAGCTTCCAGGGGATCTTTAACTATGGCTACACCTTC	CASSFQGIFNYGYTF
TRBJ2-5	TRBD1	TRBV7-2	-	15	TGTGCCAGCAGCTTGGGACAGGGAGCCCAAGAGACCCAGTACTTC	CASSLGQGAQETQYF
TRBJ1-1	-	TRBV5-4	-	13	TGTGCCAGCAGCCCGCTGACCGGAACTGAAGCTTTCTTT	CASSPLTGTEAFF
TRBJ2-7	TRBD1	TRBV5-4	-	16	TGTGCCAGCAGCTCGACATGGACAGGGGTCTCCTACGAGCAGTACTTC	CASSSTWTGVSYEQYF
TRBJ1-1	TRBD1	TRBV5-1	-	14	TGCGCCAGCAGCCAGGGAACCAGGGGGCCAGTTGCTTTCTTT	CASSQGTRGPVAFF
TRBJ2-1	-	TRBV30	-	16	TGTGCCTGGAGTGGGGAAGGGGGGCGCAAAAGTGGGGAGCAGTTCTTC	CAWSGEGGRKSGEQFF
TRBJ2-1	-	TRBV19	-	13	TGTGCCAGTAGTATGAACAGGGTTAATGAGCAGTTCTTC	CASSMNRVNEQFF
TRBJ2-1	-	TRBV30	-	13	TGTGCCTGGACGGCAGATACCTACAATGAGCAGTTCTTC	CAWTADTYNEQFF
TRBJ2-1	-	TRBV19	-	13	TGTGCCAGTAGTAGAAACATCTACAATGAGCAGTTCTTC	CASSRNIYNEQFF
TRBJ2-7	-	TRBV6-6	-	11	TGTGCCACCAGTCGGTCCTACGAGCAGTACTTC	CATSRSYEQYF
TRBJ1-5	-	TRBV5-8	-	15	TGTGCCAGCAGCTTGGAGGGGGGAGTCGGGCAGCCCCAGCATTTT	CASSLEGGVGQPQHF
TRBJ2-2	TRBD1	TRBV2	-	15	TGTGCCAGCAACAAGAGACAGGGGAACACCGGGGAGCTGTTTTTT	CASNKRQGNTGELFF
TRBJ1-4	-	TRBV19	-	13	TGTGCCAGTAGTATAAGAACAGATGAAAAACTGTTTTTT	CASSIRTDEKLFF
TRBJ2-5	-	TRBV5-1	-	16	TGCGCCAGCAGCCCGGGCCGTAGGGGGGACCAAGAGACCCAGTACTTC	CASSPGRRGDQETQYF
TRBJ1-3	-	TRBV16	-	12	TGTGCCAGCAGCACCCCCCCGGCCACCATATATTTT	CASSTPPATIYF
TRBJ2-7	-	TRBV27	-	13	TGTGCCAGCAGTTTCAGTGGACCCTACGAGCAGTACTTC	CASSFSGPYEQYF
TRBJ1-5	TRBD1	TRBV25-1	-	18	TGTGCCAGCAGTTATAGAAAAGGGACAGATTCCCCAATACAGCCCCAGCATTTT	CASSYRKGTDSPIQPQHF
TRBJ1-6	-	TRBV5-4	-	14	TGTGCCAGCAGCTTCGACCGAGACGGTTCACCCCTCCACTTT	CASSFDRDGSPLHF
TRBJ2-7	TRBD2	TRBV5-1	-	16	TGCGCCAGCAGCTTTGGACCGGGACTAGGCGGCTACGAGCAGTACTTC	CASSFGPGLGGYEQYF
TRBJ2-1	TRBD2	TRBV27	once	20	TGTGCCAGCAGTTACTACCCACCCTCTCGGACTAGCGGGAGGGTTAATGAGCAGTTCTTC	CASSYYPPSRTSGRVNEQFF
TRBJ2-1	-	TRBV5-4	-	15	TGTGCCAGCAGCTTGGCCGGCACTATGGGAAATGAGCAGTTCTTC	CASSLAGTMGNEQFF
TRBJ2-7	-	TRBV7-2	few	17	TGTGCCAGCAGCTTTGCGTATCGAGCCGAGGATTCCTACGAGCAGTACTTC	CASSFAYRAEDSYEQYF
TRBJ2-6	-	TRBV7-3	-	16	TGTGCCAGCAGCTTAATAGGGGCAGCTGGGGCCAACGTCCTGACTTTC	CASSLIGAAGANVLTF
TRBJ2-1	TRBD2	TRBV15	-	15	TGTGCCACCAGCAGTGGACTAGCGTACTTCAATGAGCAGTTCTTC	CATSSGLAYFNEQFF
TRBJ2-5	-	TRBV27	-	14	TGTGCCAGCAGTTTATCTCCGGCCCAAGAGACCCAGTACTTC	CASSLSPAQETQYF
TRBJ2-5	-	TRBV5-1	-	13	TGCGCCAGCAGCTTCACCCGGGAGGAGACCCAGTACTTC	CASSFTREETQYF
TRBJ2-5	TRBD2	TRBV19	-	15	TGTGCCAGTGGATCCGGGACTACCCTCCAAGAGACCCAGTACTTC	CASGSGTTLQETQYF
TRBJ1-2	-	TRBV7-2	once	15	TGTGCCAGCAGCTTAGAACCGGGCAAGTTCTATGGCTACACCTTC	CASSLEPGKFYGYTF
TRBJ2-7	-	TRBV7-2	few	16	TGTGCCAGCAGCTTACAGAGAGGAGGGTTGCAAGACGAGCAGTACTTC	CASSLQRGGLQDEQYF
TRBJ2-3	-	TRBV15	-	13	TGTGCCACCAGCAGTCGATTAACAGATACGCAGTATTTT	CATSSRLTDTQYF
TRBJ1-4	TRBD1	TRBV10-3	-	14	TGTGCCTCCCAGAGGGGGCGAGGGAATGAAAAACTGTTTTTT	CASQRGRGNEKLFF
TRBJ2-1	-	TRBV5-8	-	13	TGTGCCAGCAGCTTGGGGGAGTTCAATGAGCAGTTCTTC	CASSLGEFNEQFF
TRBJ1-5	TRBD1	TRBV5-6	-	14	TGTGCCAGCAGCTTGACGGGACAGGGGAGGCCCCAGCATTTT	CASSLTGQGRPQHF
TRBJ2-5	TRBD1	TRBV7-7	-	13	TGTGCTAGCAGTCGGGGACAGCGAGAGACCCAGTACTTC	CASSRGQRETQYF
TRBJ1-1	-	TRBV19	-	14	TGTGCCAGTAGTTTCGTGCGAGGAAACACTGAAGCTTTCTTT	CASSFVRGNTEAFF
TRBJ1-1	-	TRBV30	-	15	TGTGCCTGGAGTGTACAGGGCAGCATGAACACTGAAGCTTTCTTT	CAWSVQGSMNTEAFF
TRBJ2-1	-	TRBV7-3	-	15	TGTGCCAGCAGCTTATCCCTGGGCGGGCACAATGAGCAGTTCTTC	CASSLSLGGHNEQFF
TRBJ2-3	-	TRBV4-3	-	16	TGCGCCAGCAGCAAAGAAGTGTACCTACTAGCCACGTATCGGTATTTT	CASSKEVYLLATYRYF
TRBJ2-5	TRBD1	TRBV14	-	15	TGTGCCAGCAGCACCGGGACAGGCGTCTGGTGGACCCAGTACTTC	CASSTGTGVWWTQYF